This TCR beta chain is from a study of T-cell reconstitution after alpha-beta-depleted transplantation in children. Regarding the study as a whole: By one year post-transplant, T-cell counts and diversity largely arose from T cells that were newly produced.

This clonotype was seen at least ten times. Its antigen remains unidentified. TCRbeta library construction was performed incorporating unique molecular identifiers. TCRdb ran MiXCR on the PCR reads and lists one entry per CDR3 protein. The sample has about 260,000 distinct CDR3 sequences, 9.5% to 13% seen once. The clonotype comes from a male patient aged 2 to 10 who had a stem cell transplant for chronic granulomatous disease, so the T cells may come from the graft donor. The sequencing here drew on peripheral blood, taken 180 days after TCRalphabeta/CD19-depleted stem cell transplant.

The CDR3 nucleotides read TGTGCCAGCAGCTTGGAGTTTACTAGCGGGGGGGCCGGTTACGAGCAGTACTTC. This encodes CASSLEFTSGGAGYEQYF. V and J are TRBV5-7 and TRBJ2-7, with 13 bases that match TRBD2. TRBV5-7 falls under the ORF class, with uncertain function. CDR3 length equals 18 residues. The trim removed 0 bases at V and 4 bases at J, leaving 10 bases unmatched.